One sample yielded the 27 T cell receptor beta chains listed below, sequenced in a study of blood T cell dynamics during melanoma immunotherapy. Stated time point: pre-treatment baseline. Using immunoSEQ multiplex PCR, the repertoire was profiled, and TCRdb retains in-frame clones only, with some absent. The sample shows around 10,000 clones, approximately 86% of them seen only once. This specimen consisted of blood, obtained from a patient treated with checkpoint blockade. The receptors derive from a human donor with melanoma.

This clone was recorded once. This chain uses TRBV2 with TRBJ1-4; possibly TRBD1 for D (6 bases). The germline V gene encodes CDR1 SNHLY and CDR2 FYNNEI. Trimming cost V 4 bases and J 8 bases, with 11 bases left between them. The CDR3 contains 13 residues. The CDR3 nucleotides read TGTGCCAGCAGTGGCCGGAGGGGGGAAAAACTGTTTTTT. It specifies CASSGRRGEKLFF.

On this clone: Compared with germline, one end of the junction differs, possibly owing to a read error. V usage is TRBV14 and J usage is TRBJ1-2, with D possibly matching TRBD1 (5 bases). The CDR3 covers 13 residues. Looked up from germline, CDR1 is SGHDN and CDR2 is FVKESK. The CDR3 region has the DNA TGTGCCAGCAGCCAAGTGAGAGCGACAGAGAGGTTCTTC. Protein: CASSQVRATERFF. Full variable domain (missing parts from reference TRBV14 and TRBJ1-2): EAGVTQFPSHSVIEKGQTVTLRCDPISGHDNLYWYRRVMGKEIKFLLHFVKESKQDESGMPNNRFLAERTGGTYSTLKVQPAELEDSGVYFCASSQVRATERFFGSGTRLTVV.

V and J are TRBV28 and TRBJ2-7, with 7 bases matching TRBD2. Germline loops: CDR1 MDHEN, CDR2 SYDVKM. This CDR3 is 13 amino acids long. The J segment lost 0 bases and the V segment lost 11 bases, leaving 7 bases of the junction unmatched. The CDR3 protein is CALARGDSYEQYF. CDR3 DNA: TGTGCCCTCGCTCGGGGGGACTCCTACGAGCAGTACTTC.

CDR3 in DNA: TGTGCCAGTAGATTGACAGTGACTTATGGCTACACCTTC. This codes for CASRLTVTYGYTF. The chain links TRBV19 to TRBJ1-2; a weak D match, TRBD1 (5 bases). CDR1 LNHDA and CDR2 SQIVND come from the germline V gene (reference sequence). This CDR3 is 13 amino acids long. V was cut by 6 bases and J by 5 bases, with 13 bases left in between. Using reference TRBV19 and TRBJ1-2 for the parts outside the CDR3, the full variable domain is DGGITQSPKYLFRKEGQNVTLSCEQNLNHDAMYWYRQDPGQGLRLIYYSQIVNDFQKGDIAEGYSVSREKKESFPLTVTSAQKNPTAFYLCASRLTVTYGYTFGSGTRLTVV.

The chain links TRBV5-1 to TRBJ2-5, with no clear D. V was clipped by 0 bases and J by 4 bases, with 7 bases between them. Germline loops: CDR1 SGHRS, CDR2 YFSETQ. This CDR3 comprises 13 residues. Here the CDR3 DNA reads TGCGCCAGCAGCTTGGACCGTCGAGAGACCCAGTACTTC. It encodes CASSLDRRETQYF.

This chain uses TRBV9 with TRBJ2-1; 13 positions match TRBD2. CDR1 is SGDLS and CDR2 is YYNGEE in the germline V gene. The CDR3 is made up of 15 amino acids. Unmatched junction bases numbered 9, after V lost 5 bases and J lost 10 bases. DNA for the CDR3: TGTGCCAGCAGGTCACTAGCGGGGGGGCCTGGGGAGCAGTTCTTC. This translates into CASRSLAGGPGEQFF.

In DNA form, the CDR3 reads TGCGCCAGCAGCTACCGGGACGAACGGGGGGAGCTGTTTTTT. Translating it yields CASSYRDERGELFF. This rearrangement joins TRBV5-1 to TRBJ2-2, with D perhaps given as TRBD1 or TRBD2 (5 bases each). Germline CDR1 and CDR2: SGHRS and YFSETQ. The CDR3 length is 14 residues. V gave up 3 bases and J gave up 8 bases, with 14 bases separating them. Using reference TRBV5-1 and TRBJ2-2 for the parts outside the CDR3, the full variable domain is KAGVTQTPRYLIKTRGQQVTLSCSPISGHRSVSWYQQTPGQGLQFLFEYFSETQRNKGNFPGRFSGRQFSNSRSEMNVSTLELGDSALYLCASSYRDERGELFFGEGSRLTVL.

CDR3 region: CAWNLGSFDPNEKLFF. The CDR3 bases are TGTGCCTGGAACCTCGGTTCGTTTGATCCTAATGAAAAACTGTTTTTT. The rearrangement links TRBV30 to TRBJ1-4, with no clear D. Trimming left V 4 bases short and J 3 bases short, with 18 bases between. Germline-derived CDR1 and CDR2 are GTSNPN and SVGIG (reference sequence). CDR3 length: 16 residues.

This clone was recorded once. The V gene is TRBV6-6, the J gene TRBJ2-7; D might be TRBD1 (6 bases). Germline values: CDR1 MNHNY, CDR2 SVGAGI (reference sequence). Trimming took 5 bases from V and 2 from J, leaving 13 bases between them. The CDR3 has 14 amino acids. The CDR3 sequence: CASSVSGQPYEQYF. The CDR3 bases are TGTGCCAGCAGTGTCTCTGGACAGCCCTACGAGCAGTACTTC.

This clone was detected once. The J gene is TRBJ1-2, the V gene TRBV6-5; no clear D. This CDR3 is built from 15 residues. Germline CDR1 reads MNHEY; CDR2 reads SVGAGI. V was pared by 8 bases and J by 2 bases, with 18 bases between. The CDR3 region is CASHKAENQNYGYTF. The DNA of the CDR3 is TGTGCCAGCCACAAGGCTGAAAACCAAAACTATGGCTACACCTTC.

The chain is built from TRBV11-2 and TRBJ1-1; 7 bases agree with TRBD1. Germline CDR1 reads SGHAT; CDR2 reads FQNNGV. The junction had 13 bases not matched to a gene; V was cut back by 3 bases and J by 3 bases. The CDR3 totals 17 residues. CDR3 bases: TGTGCCAGCAGCTTCGCCCCTAAGGGGGCCGGAGACACTGAAGCTTTCTTT. This translates into CASSFAPKGAGDTEAFF.

The chain carries TRBV19 and TRBJ2-5; no definite D call. Trimming pared 0 bases from V and 5 bases from J, leaving 10 bases between. CDR3 size: 14 residues. The germline gives CDR1 LNHDA, CDR2 SQIVND (reference sequence). The DNA of the CDR3 is TGTGCCAGTAGTATAGATCTTGGGATGGAGACCCAGTACTTC. Translating it yields CASSIDLGMETQYF.

The chain employs TRBV6-6 and TRBJ2-5; D could derive from TRBD1 or TRBD2 (5 bases each). In germline, CDR1 is MNHNY, CDR2 SVGAGI (reference sequence). CDR3 length: 14 amino acids. V was cut by 7 bases and J by 2 bases, with 14 bases left in between. This chain's CDR3 is CASTLGRAQETQYF. CDR3 nucleotides: TGTGCCAGCACCCTGGGGCGGGCTCAAGAGACCCAGTACTTC.

V is TRBV5-1 and J is TRBJ2-5; 8 nucleotides align to TRBD1. Germline assignment: CDR1 SGHRS and CDR2 YFSETQ. Trimming cost V 4 bases and J 5 bases; bases outside gene matches: 10. The CDR3 runs to 15 residues. CDR3 amino acids: CASSPGLTGAETQYF. The CDR3 bases are TGCGCCAGCAGCCCGGGGTTGACAGGGGCGGAGACCCAGTACTTC. Complete variable domain (other parts from reference TRBV5-1 and TRBJ2-5): KAGVTQTPRYLIKTRGQQVTLSCSPISGHRSVSWYQQTPGQGLQFLFEYFSETQRNKGNFPGRFSGRQFSNSRSEMNVSTLELGDSALYLCASSPGLTGAETQYFGPGTRLLVL.

The chain uses TRBV30 and TRBJ2-7; D might be TRBD1 (5 bases). CDR3 length: 14 amino acids. The V end was cut by 1 base, the J end by 6 bases, with 16 bases between. Germline V lookup: CDR1 GTSNPN, CDR2 SVGIG (reference sequence). CDR3 nucleotides: TGTGCCTGGAGTGAGGGGCAAGTAGGTCCCGAGCAGTACTTC. Translated: CAWSEGQVGPEQYF.

V and J are TRBV5-1 and TRBJ2-5; 15 nucleotides agree with TRBD2. V shed 4 bases, J shed 4 bases, and the junction held 8 bases outside the gene matches. In germline, CDR1 is SGHRS, CDR2 YFSETQ. This CDR3 comprises 17 residues. The chain's CDR3 is CASSIPGLAGGGETQYF. The CDR3 coding sequence is TGCGCCAGCAGCATCCCGGGACTAGCGGGGGGCGGAGAGACCCAGTACTTC.

Here the CDR3 reads CASSETSGGQADTQYF. As DNA, the CDR3 is TGCGCCAGCAGTGAGACTTCCGGGGGCCAGGCAGATACGCAGTATTTT. This sequence joins TRBV10-2 and TRBJ2-3; D might be TRBD1 or TRBD2, each matching 6 bases. V lost 2 bases to trimming and J lost 4 bases, with 16 bases between them. Per the germline V gene, CDR1 is WSHSY and CDR2 is SAAADI. The CDR3 has 16 amino acids.

This clone was counted a single time. The chain has TRBV1 and TRBJ2-7; the D call in the table, TRBD2, was not verified against the DNA. TRBV1 is marked as a pseudogene. CDR3 size: 12 residues. The CDR3 spells CTIRGNSYEQYF. The CDR3 bases are TGCACCATACGGGGGAACTCCTACGAGCAGTACTTC.

This rearrangement joins TRBV7-9 to TRBJ2-5; TRBD1 aligns across 8 bases. The CDR3 loop spans 14 amino acids. J was trimmed by 4 bases and V by 4 bases; bases with no gene match: 5. Germline V gene lookup returns CDR1 SEHNR and CDR2 FQNEAQ (reference sequence). The CDR3 sequence is CASSSPDRAETQYF. The CDR3 nucleotides are TGTGCCAGCAGCTCACCGGACAGGGCAGAGACCCAGTACTTC.

This clone was recorded only once. The chain couples TRBV7-2 to TRBJ1-2; D gene unclear. CDR1 is SGHTA and CDR2 is FQGNSA in the germline V gene. There are 14 residues in the CDR3. Trimming removed 6 bases at V and 2 bases at J, with 13 bases between. The CDR3 loop is CASRPTSVNYGYTF. The CDR3 bases are TGTGCCAGCAGGCCCACGTCGGTCAACTATGGCTACACCTTC.

J is TRBJ2-7 and V is TRBV19, with 7 bases matching TRBD1. The CDR3 loop spans 13 amino acids. Germline V gene lookup returns CDR1 LNHDA and CDR2 SQIVND (reference sequence). The J segment lost 6 bases and the V segment lost 6 bases, leaving 8 bases of the junction unmatched. CDR3 DNA sequence: TGTGCCAGTAGCCGAGACAGGGTTGCCGAGCAGTACTTC. Amino acids: CASSRDRVAEQYF.

The V gene is TRBV30, the J gene TRBJ1-6; D is possibly TRBD1 (5 bases). CDR3 length: 14 amino acids. Trimming pared 4 bases from V and 8 bases from J, leaving 15 bases between. Germline V gives CDR1 GTSNPN, CDR2 SVGIG (reference sequence). CDR3 nucleotides: TGTGCCTGGACAGGGTCATACGTGGATTCACCCCTCCACTTT. It yields the protein CAWTGSYVDSPLHF.

A note on this clone: This sample includes further DNA sequences coding for the same CDR3. The chain is built from TRBV27 and TRBJ2-7, with TRBD2 matching 10 bases. Per germline, CDR1 MNHEY and CDR2 SMNVEV (reference sequence). With 8 bases clipped from V and 2 bases from J, the junction kept 6 bases outside the gene matches. The CDR3 loop spans 14 amino acids. The CDR3: CASRLAGVAYEQYF. The CDR3 coding sequence is TGTGCCAGCCGTCTAGCGGGGGTCGCCTACGAGCAGTACTTC.

The CDR3 is CASSDRDRGDTEAFF. The DNA for the CDR3 is TGTGCCAGCAGTGACCGGGACAGGGGGGACACTGAAGCTTTCTTT. The chain combines TRBV25-1 with TRBJ1-1; 11 bases fit TRBD1. This CDR3 comprises 15 residues. Germline V lookup: CDR1 MGHDK, CDR2 SYGVNS. Trimming at V came to 3 bases and at J to 3 bases, leaving 3 bases not matched to a gene. The variable domain in full, completed from reference TRBV25-1 and TRBJ1-1, reads EADIYQTPRYLVIGTGKKITLECSQTMGHDKMYWYQQDPGMELHLIHYSYGVNSTEKGDLSSESTVSRIRTEHFPLTLESARPSHTSQYLCASSDRDRGDTEAFFGQGTRLTVV.

This clone was seen just once. The chain has TRBV7-8 and TRBJ1-3; possibly TRBD1 for D (6 bases). CDR1 SGHVS and CDR2 FQNEAQ come from the germline V gene. This CDR3 region has 14 residues. Trimming pared 1 base from V and 8 bases from J, leaving 12 bases between. The CDR3, as DNA: TGTGCCAGCAGCTTAGATATCAGGGGAGACACCATATATTTT. The encoded protein is CASSLDIRGDTIYF.

This clone has just one count. V usage is TRBV28 and J usage is TRBJ1-6, with a weak D call TRBD1 (5 bases). V was cut by 8 bases and J by 6 bases, with 11 bases left in between. This CDR3 is 13 amino acids long. Per the germline V gene, CDR1 is MDHEN and CDR2 is SYDVKM. In nucleotides, the CDR3 is TGTGCCAGCTGGGACCACTTTAATTCACCCCTCCACTTT. It yields the protein CASWDHFNSPLHF.

This chain uses TRBV2 with TRBJ2-2, with a tentative D call TRBD2 (6 bases). Germline V CDR1 and CDR2: SNHLY, FYNNEI. CDR3 length: 15 residues. The ends were cut back, 0 bases at V and 4 bases at J, with 9 bases in the middle. The CDR3 DNA is TGTGCCAGCAGTGAAGCGCGGGAAGTCACCGGGGAGCTGTTTTTT. Translating it yields CASSEAREVTGELFF.